The 2 T cell receptor beta chains given below trace back to one sample, sequenced in a study of T cells after yellow fever vaccination. MiXCR, applied by TCRdb to the 5' RACE reads, yields one record per CDR3 protein. The sample has roughly 150,000 distinct CDR3 sequences; about 8% are singletons. This sample comprised CD4+ T cells sorted from PBMCs, obtained 5 days after the yellow fever booster vaccination. These receptors were obtained from a man younger than 45 who received the YFV17D yellow fever vaccine.

As regards this clonotype: Being one base from a much bigger clone, this may be a read error. This chain uses TRBV9 with TRBJ2-5; D remains unclear. CDR1 SGDLS and CDR2 YYNGEE come from the germline V gene. Between the trimmed V and J ends, which lost 0 bases and 3 bases, there was a span of 15 bases. This CDR3 has 16 amino acids. The CDR3 protein is CASSVDSGIGEETQYF. The CDR3, as DNA: TGTGCCAGCAGCGTAGATAGTGGTATCGGCGAAGAGACCCAGTACTTC.

This clonotype showed up many times. This chain uses TRBV20-1 with TRBJ1-2; D call uncertain. This CDR3 spans 12 amino acids. Germline loops: CDR1 DFQATT, CDR2 SNEGSKA (reference sequence). V was trimmed by 3 bases and J by 2 bases, leaving 7 bases between them. CDR3 loop: CSASRRNYGYTF. In nucleotides, the CDR3 is TGCAGTGCTAGTCGCAGAAACTATGGCTACACCTTC.